The 29 T cell receptor beta chains in this list originate from one sample, sequenced in a study of cytomegalovirus exposure and HLA in healthy donors. This PCR relied on a set of 60 Vbeta primers and 13 Jbeta primers. The repertoire was sequenced with immunoSEQ multiplex PCR; TCRdb's copy has only in-frame clones and lacks some. The sample lists some 150,000 clones; 75% to 80% were seen once. Sequencing was performed on PBMCs. Receptors originate from a man aged 40-49 years in good health and CMV-seropositive.

The chain uses TRBV12-5 and TRBJ2-7; D is unresolved. Germline V lookup: CDR1 LGHNT, CDR2 FRNRAP. This CDR3 has 12 amino acids. With 5 bases removed from V and 2 bases from J, the gap between germline ends came to 7 bases. DNA for the CDR3: TGTGCTAGTGGTCCCGGTACCTACGAGCAGTACTTC. It translates to CASGPGTYEQYF. Full variable domain (rest looked up from reference TRBV12-5 and TRBJ2-7): DARVTQTPRHKVTEMGQEVTMRCQPILGHNTVFWYRQTMMQGLELLAYFRNRAPLDDSGMPKDRFSAEMPDATLATLKIQPSEPRDSAVYFCASGPGTYEQYFGPGTRLTVT.

This chain joins TRBV11-3 and TRBJ1-4; D is unresolved. V lost 3 bases to trimming and J lost 0 bases, with 5 bases between them. This CDR3 has 14 residues. Germline assignment: CDR1 SGHNT and CDR2 YENEEA. CDR3 sequence: CASSFAATNEKLFF. DNA of the CDR3: TGTGCCAGCAGCTTCGCAGCAACTAATGAAAAACTGTTTTTT.

The chain joins TRBV7-9 to TRBJ2-1, with TRBD1 matching 10 bases. Per the germline V gene, CDR1 is SEHNR and CDR2 is FQNEAQ (reference sequence). J was trimmed by 7 bases and V by 6 bases; bases with no gene match: 9. The CDR3 has 15 residues. In DNA, the CDR3 is TGTGCCAGCAGTCTTCCGGGACAGGGGTGGAATGAGCAGTTCTTC. Encoded protein: CASSLPGQGWNEQFF.

J is TRBJ2-7 and V is TRBV5-1, with D maybe TRBD1 (6 bases). CDR1 and CDR2 from the germline V gene are SGHRS and YFSETQ. Trimming cost V 4 bases and J 6 bases, with 11 bases left between them. This CDR3 has 12 amino acids. CDR3 protein: CASSIQGAEQYF. The CDR3 DNA reads TGCGCCAGCAGCATACAGGGTGCCGAGCAGTACTTC.

This clone has just a few counts. V gene TRBV19 combines with J gene TRBJ2-2; TRBD1 aligns across 8 bases. The CDR3 runs 16 residues. Germline V gives CDR1 LNHDA, CDR2 SQIVND (reference sequence). Unmatched junction bases numbered 10, after V lost 6 bases and J lost 4 bases. The CDR3 reads CASRQDRGRGTGELFF. In nucleotides, the CDR3 is TGTGCCAGTAGGCAAGACAGGGGACGAGGCACCGGGGAGCTGTTTTTT.

The count of this clone is one. The J gene is TRBJ1-2, the V gene TRBV6-1, with TRBD1 matching 7 bases. The CDR3 is 15 amino acids. Germline-derived CDR1 and CDR2 are MNHNS and SASEGT. V lost 7 bases and J lost 6; bases outside the gene matches: 14. This CDR3 is CASTNMIDRADGYTF. In nucleotides, the CDR3 is TGTGCCAGCACCAACATGATAGACAGGGCCGATGGCTACACCTTC.

The count of this clone is one. The rearrangement links TRBV19 to TRBJ2-1; unclear D gene. This CDR3 spans 12 amino acids. V was trimmed by 4 bases and J by 7 bases, leaving 8 bases between them. Germline lookup yields CDR1 LNHDA and CDR2 SQIVND (reference sequence). DNA for the CDR3: TGTGCCAGTAGTAGAATCCGGAATGAGCAGTTCTTC. This sequence encodes CASSRIRNEQFF.

A word on this clone: Mismatch with germline at one junction end may stem from a read error. The genes are TRBV5-1 and TRBJ2-2, with 8 bases identical to TRBD1. The germline V gene has CDR1 SGHRS and CDR2 YFSETQ. There are 13 residues in the CDR3. The CDR3 sequence is CAGRGQDTGELFF. The CDR3, as DNA: TGCGCCGGCAGGGGGCAAGACACCGGGGAGCTGTTTTTT.

On this clone itself: At one end, the junction sequence differs from germline, possibly due to a read error. The rearrangement uses TRBV7-7 and TRBJ2-5, with 8 bases lining up with TRBD1. The germline V gene has CDR1 SSHAT and CDR2 FNYEAQ (reference sequence). This CDR3 has 15 residues. The CDR3 coding sequence is TGTGCTAGCAGCTTAGAGGCAGGGGGCATGGAGACCCAGTACTTC. It is translated as CASSLEAGGMETQYF.

This clone was observed a few times. The rearrangement joins TRBV9 to TRBJ1-5; D possibly corresponds to TRBD1 (5 bases). The CDR3 loop spans 14 amino acids. The germline V gene has CDR1 SGDLS and CDR2 YYNGEE. The V gene lost 0 bases and the J gene lost 2 bases, with 6 bases spanning the gap. The DNA for the CDR3 is TGTGCCAGCAGCGTAGGGGGGGGCAATCAGCCCCAGCATTTT. This encodes CASSVGGGNQPQHF.

This clone was detected only once. This specimen includes other DNA sequences encoding the same CDR3. The chain links TRBV28 to TRBJ1-4; a weak D match, TRBD1 (5 bases). Trimming took 2 bases from V and 5 from J, leaving 9 bases between them. This CDR3 is 14 amino acids long. Germline V gives CDR1 MDHEN, CDR2 SYDVKM. CDR3 nucleotide sequence: TGTGCCAGCAGTTTAATAGGGGTAAATGAAAAACTGTTTTTT. Translating it yields CASSLIGVNEKLFF.

CDR3 protein: CASSLDSRGTEAFF. The CDR3 region has the DNA TGTGCCAGCAGTTTAGACAGCCGTGGTACTGAAGCTTTCTTT. The chain has TRBV27 and TRBJ1-1, with a tentative D call TRBD1 (5 bases). The CDR3 has 14 residues. V lost 2 bases to trimming and J lost 5 bases, with 12 bases between them. Germline lookup yields CDR1 MNHEY and CDR2 SMNVEV (reference sequence).

The V and J genes are TRBV28 and TRBJ2-1; the D gene is possibly TRBD2 (6 bases). The CDR3 contains 15 residues. Germline V gene data show CDR1 as MDHEN and CDR2 as SYDVKM. V was trimmed by 6 bases and J by 10 bases, leaving 22 bases between them. This CDR3 is CASRTHSGGNGEQFF. The DNA for the CDR3 is TGTGCCAGCAGGACCCATTCTGGCGGGAATGGCGAGCAGTTCTTC.

The rearrangement joins TRBV5-1 to TRBJ1-1; tentatively, D is TRBD1 (6 bases). Deletions cut 0 bases from V and 6 bases from J, with 12 bases between. Germline values: CDR1 SGHRS, CDR2 YFSETQ. The CDR3 spans 14 residues. As DNA, the CDR3 is TGCGCCAGCAGCTTGGCACAGGGAATGCCTGAAGCTTTCTTT. Translation: CASSLAQGMPEAFF. The variable domain in full, completed from reference TRBV5-1 and TRBJ1-1, reads KAGVTQTPRYLIKTRGQQVTLSCSPISGHRSVSWYQQTPGQGLQFLFEYFSETQRNKGNFPGRFSGRQFSNSRSEMNVSTLELGDSALYLCASSLAQGMPEAFFGQGTRLTVV.

This chain connects TRBV11-1 to TRBJ2-5; the D gene is possibly TRBD1 (5 bases). The V gene lost 3 bases and the J gene lost 2 bases, with 7 bases spanning the gap. This CDR3 contains 13 residues. Germline-derived CDR1 and CDR2 are SGHAT and FQDESV (reference sequence). Written as DNA, the CDR3 is TGTGCCAGCAGCTTTGGGGCACAAGAGACCCAGTACTTC. Amino acid sequence: CASSFGAQETQYF.

The V gene is TRBV5-1, the J gene TRBJ1-1; 7 nucleotides align to TRBD1. The germline CDR1 and CDR2 sequences are SGHRS and YFSETQ. The CDR3 contains 15 residues. Germline trimming cut 4 bases from V and 3 bases from J; bases unmatched to any gene: 9. The CDR3 nucleotides read TGCGCCAGCAGCAGAACCGGGACAGAGGACACTGAAGCTTTCTTT. It specifies CASSRTGTEDTEAFF. The complete variable domain, with remaining parts taken from reference TRBV5-1 and TRBJ1-1, reads KAGVTQTPRYLIKTRGQQVTLSCSPISGHRSVSWYQQTPGQGLQFLFEYFSETQRNKGNFPGRFSGRQFSNSRSEMNVSTLELGDSALYLCASSRTGTEDTEAFFGQGTRLTVV.

The chain has TRBV29-1 and TRBJ2-7; 13 nucleotides match TRBD2. Germline values: CDR1 SQVTM, CDR2 ANQGSEA. CDR3 length: 13 amino acids. V lost 7 bases and J lost 5; bases outside the gene matches: 5. The CDR3 spells CSAGLAGDNEQYF. The CDR3 DNA reads as TGCAGCGCCGGACTAGCGGGAGACAACGAGCAGTACTTC.

The chain joins TRBV5-1 to TRBJ2-2; D perhaps matches TRBD1 (6 bases). V lost 0 bases to trimming and J lost 2 bases, with 11 bases between them. Germline CDR1 and CDR2: SGHRS and YFSETQ. The CDR3 length is 16 residues. The CDR3 DNA follows: TGCGCCAGCAGCTTGGCCGTCAGGGGAAACACCGGGGAGCTGTTTTTT. Protein product: CASSLAVRGNTGELFF.

Remarks on this clone: One junction end disagrees with the germline gene, perhaps due to a read error. V is TRBV27 and J is TRBJ2-4; TRBD2 matches 11 bases. The CDR3 extends over 14 amino acids. Germline CDR1 MNHEY, CDR2 SMNVEV (reference sequence). CDR3 DNA sequence: TGTGCCAGCAGTTCATCGACTAGCGGGAACAGTCAGTACTTC. Translating it yields CASSSSTSGNSQYF.

This clone was detected only a few times. The chain recombines TRBV5-6 with TRBJ2-7; 12 bases are a match to TRBD2. Germline trimming cut 0 bases from V and 4 bases from J; bases unmatched to any gene: 5. This CDR3 is built from 16 residues. Germline values: CDR1 SGHDT, CDR2 YYEEEE. The CDR3 reads CASSLGLAGGPYEQYF. The CDR3 bases are TGTGCCAGCAGCTTGGGGCTAGCGGGAGGGCCTTACGAGCAGTACTTC.

The chain joins TRBV7-3 to TRBJ2-1; 10 nucleotides line up with TRBD2. The CDR3 contains 15 residues. Germline-derived CDR1 and CDR2 are SGHTA and FQGTGA. V lost 2 bases, J lost 4 bases, and 2 bases stayed unmatched. The CDR3 is CASSLQLAGYNEQFF. The CDR3 bases are TGTGCCAGCAGCTTACAACTAGCGGGGTACAATGAGCAGTTCTTC.

The chain uses TRBV6-5 and TRBJ2-3; 8 nucleotides line up with TRBD2. The CDR3 runs 14 residues. With 6 bases clipped from V and 4 bases from J, the junction kept 6 bases outside the gene matches. Germline loops: CDR1 MNHEY, CDR2 SVGAGI. DNA of the CDR3: TGTGCCAGCAGGACTAGCGCGAACGCAGATACGCAGTATTTT. Amino acid sequence: CASRTSANADTQYF.

A word on this clone: At the DNA level, this CDR3 is encoded by other sequences in the same sample as well. The chain employs TRBV11-3 and TRBJ1-3; D gene uncertain. Germline V gene sequence: CDR1 SGHNT, CDR2 YENEEA. V was shortened by 1 base and J by 0 bases, with 4 bases between the two germline ends. The CDR3 runs to 14 residues. The CDR3 DNA reads as TGTGCCAGCAGCTTAGGCGGCTCTGGAAACACCATATATTTT. This encodes CASSLGGSGNTIYF.

The rearrangement links TRBV27 to TRBJ2-5; 9 bases are shared with TRBD2. Germline V gives CDR1 MNHEY, CDR2 SMNVEV (reference sequence). This CDR3 contains 16 residues. Germline trimming cut 5 bases from V and 5 bases from J; bases unmatched to any gene: 12. The CDR3 region is CASSDSSGRREETQYF. The CDR3 DNA sequence: TGTGCCAGCAGTGACTCGAGCGGGAGGAGGGAGGAGACCCAGTACTTC.

This chain links TRBV5-1 with TRBJ1-2; D may be TRBD1 (6 bases). The CDR3 covers 15 residues. CDR1 is SGHRS, CDR2 YFSETQ, per germline. With 2 bases removed from V and 6 bases from J, the gap between germline ends came to 17 bases. CDR3 protein: CASSFQGQIRDGYTF. In nucleotides, the CDR3 is TGCGCCAGCAGCTTCCAGGGGCAGATAAGGGATGGCTACACCTTC.

This clone was found once. The rearrangement links TRBV4-1 to TRBJ2-3; D is perhaps TRBD2 (5 bases). Germline loops: CDR1 MGHRA, CDR2 YSYEKL. Trimming pared 0 bases from V and 2 bases from J, leaving 6 bases between. This CDR3 region has 14 residues. The CDR3: CASSQEEVTDTQYF. CDR3 DNA: TGCGCCAGCAGCCAAGAGGAGGTCACAGATACGCAGTATTTT.

This chain connects TRBV21-1 to TRBJ2-7; TRBD2, as called in the table, went unchecked against the DNA. TRBV21-1 is an annotated pseudogene. There are 18 residues in the CDR3. DNA of the CDR3: TGTGCCAGCAGCACCTTTCACGAAGGGGCTAGCGGCGCCTACGAGCAGTACTTC. It specifies CASSTFHEGASGAYEQYF.

This rearrangement joins TRBV5-1 to TRBJ2-1; TRBD2 agrees at 12 bases. V trimming: 1 base; J trimming: 8 bases; junction bases outside the gene matches: 10. The CDR3 runs to 17 residues. Germline values: CDR1 SGHRS, CDR2 YFSETQ. The CDR3 DNA follows: TGCGCCAGCAGCTTGACCCAACTAGCGGGAGGTTTCGATGAGCAGTTCTTC. Translation gives CASSLTQLAGGFDEQFF.

This clone was recorded once. The V gene is TRBV2, the J gene TRBJ1-1; TRBD1 agrees at 10 bases. The CDR3 extends over 12 amino acids. The germline V gene encodes CDR1 SNHLY and CDR2 FYNNEI. After removal of 8 bases from V and 6 bases from J, the junction contained 3 bases not matched to a gene. This CDR3 reads CASLGQGAEAFF. The CDR3 bases are TGTGCCAGCCTTGGACAGGGGGCTGAAGCTTTCTTT. The variable domain in full, with the rest retrieved from reference TRBV2 and TRBJ1-1, is EPEVTQTPSHQVTQMGQEVILRCVPISNHLYFYWYRQILGQKVEFLVSFYNNEISEKSEIFDDQFSVERPDGSNFTLKIRSTKLEDSAMYFCASLGQGAEAFFGQGTRLTVV.